This T cell receptor (beta chain) is from a study of Ad26.COV2.S vaccination and SARS-CoV-2 variants. Only in-frame clones appear in the TCRdb table, and some are missing; sequencing was by immunoSEQ multiplex PCR. Altogether 450,000 to 550,000 clones are present, around 89% being singletons, with the ten largest covering 1.5% to 2%. The CDR3 covers 12 residues. Trimming stripped 1 base from V and 8 bases from J, with 8 bases between. As to treatment: around 19 received Ad26.COV2.S at low or high dose, single or two shots; about 5 received placebo; per-sample allocation not given. All samples were drawn on day 63, counting from the first vaccine or placebo injection.

The chain recombines TRBV12-3 or TRBV12-4 with TRBJ1-2; D is uncertain. The sample was peripheral blood, taken in a trial of Ad26.COV2.S vaccine versus placebo. This clonotype was sampled from a person aged 18-65 years who received the Ad26.COV2.S COVID-19 vaccine or a placebo. CDR3 nucleotides: TGTGCCAGCAGTTTAGGGGTTTCCGGCTACACCTTC. Protein product: CASSLGVSGYTF.